Each of the 9 T cell receptor beta chains below was sequenced from the same sample in a study of blood T cells in healthy people across ages. Next came a second PCR, run for about 6 to 11 cycles, which used a sample-barcoded 5' primer along with a J-beta primer mix. TCRdb redid the calling of the 5' RACE reads with MiXCR, one entry per CDR3 protein. The sample has more than 1,000,000 distinct CDR3 sequences; roughly 24% are singletons. This sample also belongs to another study, concerning T cells of mothers and their children.

Material: blood. Receptor source: a girl aged 2-10 years in good health.

The V call is TRBV5-1, the J call TRBJ2-7; TRBD1 might be the D (5 bases). Per the germline V gene, CDR1 is SGHRS and CDR2 is YFSETQ. V lost 1 base to trimming and J lost 7 bases, with 9 bases between them. The CDR3 totals 12 residues. CDR3 amino acids: CASSLPGLEQYF. The DNA of the CDR3 is TGCGCCAGCAGCTTGCCAGGGCTGGAGCAGTACTTC.

The V call is TRBV28, the J call TRBJ1-1; 9 nucleotides line up with TRBD1. The CDR3 is 15 residues long. Trimming at V came to 4 bases and at J to 4 bases, leaving 7 bases not matched to a gene. Germline V lookup: CDR1 MDHEN, CDR2 SYDVKM. The CDR3 DNA follows: TGTGCCAGCAGTTACCGACAGGGGGGGGCCACTGAAGCTTTCTTT. Protein sequence: CASSYRQGGATEAFF.

V is TRBV15 and J is TRBJ2-5; D is perhaps TRBD2 (6 bases). The V end lost 2 bases, the J end lost 3 bases, and 13 bases lay between the germline ends. The CDR3 contains 15 residues. Germline CDR1 and CDR2: LNHNV and YYDKDF (reference sequence). Here the CDR3 reads CATSRLTTGEETQYF. CDR3 coding DNA: TGTGCCACCAGCAGACTAACGACGGGGGAAGAGACCCAGTACTTC.

With respect to this clonotype: Germline and junction disagree at one end, which may indicate a read error. This rearrangement joins TRBV12-3 or TRBV12-4 to TRBJ2-1, with D unresolved. The CDR3 contains 15 residues. In nucleotides, the CDR3 is TGTGCCAGCAGTCCCGGACCGCTATCCTACAATGAGCGGTTCTTC. It codes for CASSPGPLSYNERFF.

About this clonotype: This clone may be a read error of a much larger clone one base away. V gene TRBV7-3 combines with J gene TRBJ2-1; 9 bases line up with TRBD1. The CDR3 has 14 amino acids. Germline V gene sequence: CDR1 SGHTA, CDR2 FQGTGA. Written as DNA, the CDR3 is TGTGCCAGCAGCTCGGGACAGGGTGGCGAGACCCGGTACTTC. This codes for CASSSGQGGETRYF.

The chain couples TRBV7-9 to TRBJ2-3; 7 nucleotides line up with TRBD1. Looked up from germline, CDR1 is SEHNR and CDR2 is FQNEAQ (reference sequence). The length of the CDR3 is 16 residues. The V gene end was trimmed by 4 bases and the J gene end by 0 bases; junction bases not matched to a gene: 7. The CDR3 nucleotides read TGTGCCAGCAGCTCCCCGGACAGGTCTAGCACAGATACGCAGTATTTT. This encodes CASSSPDRSSTDTQYF.

The chain carries TRBV2 and TRBJ2-7, with TRBD2 matching 9 bases. V shed 8 bases, J shed 3 bases, and the junction held 11 bases outside the gene matches. This CDR3 region has 15 residues. The V gene's germline CDR1 is SNHLY and CDR2 FYNNEI. CDR3 in DNA: TGTGCCAGCCAATTACAGCGGGGGGACTTCTACGAGCAGTACTTC. It is translated as CASQLQRGDFYEQYF.

The chain recombines TRBV20-1 with TRBJ1-2; 7 bases agree with TRBD1. V lost 0 bases and J lost 8; bases outside the gene matches: 9. CDR1 is DFQATT, CDR2 SNEGSKA, per germline (reference sequence). This CDR3 spans 14 amino acids. The DNA of the CDR3 is TGCAGTGCTAGAGACCCGACAGGGAAAGGAGGCTACACCTTC. It codes for CSARDPTGKGGYTF.

This clonotype has a count of ten or more. This rearrangement joins TRBV12-3 or TRBV12-4 to TRBJ2-3; no firm D call. The V and J ends lost 6 bases and 4 bases respectively, with 11 bases between them. The CDR3 runs to 13 residues. The CDR3 bases are TGTGCCAGCAGCCCTCTTGGCGCAGATACGCAGTATTTT. Amino acid sequence: CASSPLGADTQYF.